This T cell receptor (beta chain) was identified during a study of blood T cell repertoires in COVID-19. Overall study context: From the United States, Italy and Spain came samples of acute and convalescent COVID-19. From T cells, B-cell-depleted T cells, or PBMCs came the material, which was cDNA or gDNA.

The germline gives CDR1 MNHEY, CDR2 SVGAGI. Trimming removed 3 bases from V and 5 bases from J, with 14 bases in between. The CDR3 has 15 residues. Original processing methods: For nucleated cells, counts were estimated from reference gene primer amplification. This table comes from immunoSEQ multiplex PCR, and its TCRdb copy is limited to in-frame clones, with some not included. V and J calls and clone size are those listed in that table; D and trimming were worked out from the DNA. The table includes some 220,000 clones, 80% detected once. Sequencing input: peripheral blood. The chain employs TRBV6-5 and TRBJ2-1; D remains unclear. The TCR was taken from a woman in her 70s with acute or convalescent COVID-19. CDR3 sequence: CASSYWAAQDNEQFF. The CDR3, as DNA: TGTGCCAGCAGTTATTGGGCCGCCCAGGACAATGAGCAGTTCTTC.